Each of the 30 T cell receptor beta chains below was sequenced from the same sample in a study of T-cell reconstitution after alpha-beta-depleted transplantation in children. A TCRbeta library incorporating unique molecular identifiers was prepared. MiXCR was run by TCRdb on the PCR reads, yielding one entry per CDR3 protein. Seen here are about 200,000 distinct CDR3 sequences, less than 15% observed once, and the top ten hold about 13%. The starting material was PBMCs from the stem cell graft donor, obtained from the stem cell graft. The receptors shown here come from a human donor who donated a stem cell graft to a child with acute lymphoblastic leukemia.

This clonotype was seen ten or more times. The gene calls are TRBV25-1 and TRBJ1-6; TRBD1 is a possible D gene (6 bases). This CDR3 comprises 14 residues. Per the germline V gene, CDR1 is MGHDK and CDR2 is SYGVNS. V lost 4 bases, J lost 6 bases, and 10 bases lay in between. CDR3 protein: CASSVGRGNSPLHF. CDR3 DNA sequence: TGTGCCAGCAGTGTTGGCAGGGGTAATTCACCCCTCCACTTT. Full variable domain (outside the CDR3, taken from reference TRBV25-1 and TRBJ1-6): EADIYQTPRYLVIGTGKKITLECSQTMGHDKMYWYQQDPGMELHLIHYSYGVNSTEKGDLSSESTVSRIRTEHFPLTLESARPSHTSQYLCASSVGRGNSPLHFGNGTRLTVT.

In its sample, this clonotype was seen many times. V usage is TRBV20-1 and J usage is TRBJ2-7, with TRBD2 as a possible D gene (6 bases). V was clipped by 4 bases and J by 10 bases, with 14 bases between them. The V gene's germline CDR1 is DFQATT and CDR2 SNEGSKA (reference sequence). This CDR3 spans 11 amino acids. CDR3 protein: CSATPEGIQYF. In nucleotides, the CDR3 is TGCAGTGCTACCCCGGAGGGGATCCAGTACTTC.

The genes are TRBV7-8 and TRBJ1-2; D may be TRBD1 (6 bases). The CDR3 spans 14 residues. The germline V gene encodes CDR1 SGHVS and CDR2 FQNEAQ. The ends were cut back, 5 bases at V and 8 bases at J, with 18 bases in the middle. CDR3 amino acids: CASSTGYRDQGYTF. The CDR3 DNA follows: TGTGCCAGCAGCACAGGCTACAGGGATCAAGGCTACACCTTC.

This clonotype was seen repeatedly, ten times or more. The chain combines TRBV12-3 or TRBV12-4 with TRBJ1-1; a possible D gene is TRBD1 (5 bases). The CDR3 runs 14 residues. V shed 3 bases and J shed 4 bases, with 12 bases lying between them. CDR3 in amino acids: CASSFGAWGTEAFF. CDR3 sequence (DNA): TGTGCCAGCAGTTTTGGGGCCTGGGGCACTGAAGCTTTCTTT.

This clonotype appeared many times. The J gene is TRBJ1-4, the V gene TRBV6-1; no clear D. The V end lost 0 bases, the J end lost 5 bases, and 10 bases lay between the germline ends. This CDR3 spans 15 amino acids. Germline CDR1 reads MNHNS; CDR2 reads SASEGT. The CDR3 here is CASSEASAGNEKLFF. The CDR3 region has the DNA TGTGCCAGCAGTGAAGCCAGTGCGGGGAATGAAAAACTGTTTTTT.

The rearrangement uses TRBV10-3 and TRBJ2-1; D gene unclear. This CDR3 region has 15 residues. Deletions cut 2 bases from V and 8 bases from J, with 16 bases between. Germline-derived CDR1 and CDR2 are ENHRY and SYGVKD. CDR3 loop: CAISEAGFAKDEQFF. For the CDR3, the DNA is TGTGCCATCAGTGAGGCAGGATTCGCGAAGGATGAGCAGTTCTTC.

Comments on this clonotype: A much larger clonotype is one base distant, so this may be a read error. The chain joins TRBV12-3 or TRBV12-4 to TRBJ1-3; the match to TRBD1 covers 8 bases. This CDR3 spans 18 amino acids. Trimming removed 8 bases from V and 4 bases from J; junction bases left unmatched: 19. In DNA, the CDR3 is TGTGCCAGCCTCCTGCCCAGGGGGCGGTCCGACTCCGGAAACACCATATATTTT. Protein: CASLLPRGRSDSGNTIYF.

In its sample, this clonotype was seen a few times. This rearrangement joins TRBV10-3 to TRBJ2-3, with D unresolved. CDR3 length equals 15 residues. Trimming left V 6 bases short and J 0 bases short, with 13 bases between. Germline CDR1 ENHRY, CDR2 SYGVKD. CDR3 DNA: TGTGCCATCAGCCCCGGTCAAGGGAGCACAGATACGCAGTATTTT. This encodes CAISPGQGSTDTQYF.

The V gene is TRBV5-6, the J gene TRBJ2-7; D might be TRBD1 or TRBD2, each matching 5 bases. The CDR3 contains 13 residues. Per the germline V gene, CDR1 is SGHDT and CDR2 is YYEEEE. V was trimmed by 4 bases and J by 3 bases, leaving 11 bases between them. CDR3 in amino acids: CASSPGTYYEQYF. CDR3 nucleotides: TGTGCCAGCAGCCCCGGGACCTACTACGAGCAGTACTTC.

This clonotype was seen many times. This chain joins TRBV7-8 and TRBJ2-1, with a weak D call TRBD2 (6 bases). Germline V gives CDR1 SGHVS, CDR2 FQNEAQ. This CDR3 has 15 amino acids. V lost 1 base to trimming and J lost 1 base, with 8 bases between them. CDR3 in amino acids: CASSLVAASYNEQFF. The CDR3 nucleotides are TGTGCCAGCAGCTTAGTAGCGGCTTCCTACAATGAGCAGTTCTTC.

The sample holds a few counts of this clonotype. The V and J genes are TRBV7-9 and TRBJ2-1; tentative D call: TRBD2 (5 bases). Germline V gene lookup returns CDR1 SEHNR and CDR2 FQNEAQ (reference sequence). V lost 4 bases to trimming and J lost 5 bases, with 9 bases between them. The CDR3 spans 13 residues. CDR3 protein: CASSSPEDNEQFF. The CDR3 nucleotides read TGTGCCAGCAGCTCCCCGGAGGACAATGAGCAGTTCTTC.

This clonotype has at least ten counts. J is TRBJ2-7 and V is TRBV12-3 or TRBV12-4; the D call may be TRBD1 or TRBD2 (5 bases each). V was cut by 8 bases and J by 2 bases, with 13 bases left in between. The CDR3 is 13 residues long. Written as DNA, the CDR3 is TGTGCCAGCGCGAGGGGACCCACCTACGAGCAGTACTTC. The encoded protein is CASARGPTYEQYF.

This clonotype was recorded many times. This chain connects TRBV29-1 to TRBJ2-1, with 11 nucleotides matching TRBD2. CDR3 length: 17 residues. Germline V CDR1 and CDR2: SQVTM, ANQGSEA. The trim removed 6 bases at V and 0 bases at J, leaving 10 bases unmatched. The CDR3 reads CSVAKGLADYSYNEQFF. DNA for the CDR3: TGCAGCGTGGCTAAGGGACTAGCGGACTACTCCTACAATGAGCAGTTCTTC.

At least ten counts were recorded for this clonotype. J is TRBJ2-7 and V is TRBV7-2; D is ambiguous. The V gene's germline CDR1 is SGHTA and CDR2 FQGNSA. Trimming removed 7 bases at V and 3 bases at J, with 16 bases between. The CDR3 length is 14 residues. The CDR3 loop reads CASTSSVADYEQYF. CDR3 nucleotides: TGTGCCAGCACCTCTTCGGTGGCGGACTACGAGCAGTACTTC.

This chain uses TRBV12-3 or TRBV12-4 with TRBJ2-3; 10 bases agree with TRBD1. V lost 5 bases to trimming and J lost 6 bases; unmatched junction nucleotides: 5. This CDR3 region has 14 residues. The CDR3 nucleotides read TGTGCCAGCAGTACCGACAGGGGGCTGGATACGCAGTATTTT. It specifies CASSTDRGLDTQYF.

Details on this clonotype: This clone may be a read error of a much larger clone one base away. This chain connects TRBV7-4 to TRBJ2-2, with 7 bases lining up with TRBD1. The CDR3 is 16 residues long. Germline CDR1 reads SGHVT; CDR2 reads SQSDAQ. The DNA for the CDR3 is TGTGCCAGCAGCTTGATCCGGGACAGAAACACCGGGGAGCCGTTTTTT. Protein sequence: CASSLIRDRNTGEPFF.

This clonotype has a count of ten or more. CDR3 nucleotide sequence: TGTGCCAGCAGGACAGAATATAATTCACCCCTCCACTTT. It yields the protein CASRTEYNSPLHF. V usage is TRBV6-1 and J usage is TRBJ1-6; D possibly corresponds to TRBD1 (5 bases). This CDR3 is built from 13 residues. V shed 6 bases and J shed 4 bases, with 7 bases lying between them. The V gene's germline CDR1 is MNHNS and CDR2 SASEGT.

This clonotype showed up many times. The chain employs TRBV6-1 and TRBJ1-1; D unresolved. This CDR3 has 13 residues. V was cut by 5 bases and J by 4 bases, with 11 bases left in between. The germline CDR1 and CDR2 sequences are MNHNS and SASEGT. The CDR3 loop reads CASSPEGPTEAFF. For the CDR3, the DNA is TGTGCCAGCAGTCCCGAGGGCCCCACTGAAGCTTTCTTT.

About this clonotype: This may arise from a read error, as a much more abundant clone is one base away. V gene TRBV29-1 combines with J gene TRBJ2-3; 7 bases line up with TRBD2. Germline CDR1 reads SQVTM; CDR2 reads ANQGSEA. Germline trimming cut 4 bases from V and 12 bases from J; bases unmatched to any gene: 10. The CDR3 is 12 residues long. CDR3 in DNA: TGCAGCGTTGCAGATCGGCGGGAGACCCAGTATTTT. Translating gives CSVADRRETQYF.

In its sample, this clonotype was seen many times. The genes are TRBV13 and TRBJ2-1, with TRBD2 identical over 13 bases. The V segment lost 4 bases and the J segment 5 bases; nucleotides outside the gene matches: 8. The CDR3 has 17 residues. Looked up from germline, CDR1 is PRHDT and CDR2 is FYEKMQ (reference sequence). CDR3 nucleotide sequence: TGTGCCAGCAGCTACGGACTAGCGGGAGTCTTAAACAATGAGCAGTTCTTC. Amino acid sequence: CASSYGLAGVLNNEQFF.

This clonotype occurred many times. The chain recombines TRBV12-3 or TRBV12-4 with TRBJ1-1; TRBD1 aligns across 9 bases. The CDR3 length is 15 residues. Trimming at V came to 1 base and at J to 4 bases, leaving 4 bases not matched to a gene. The DNA of the CDR3 is TGTGCCAGCAGTTTAGGGGGGACAGGGCCCACTGAAGCTTTCTTT. Protein: CASSLGGTGPTEAFF.

This clonotype appeared many times. The chain has TRBV24-1 and TRBJ2-1; 10 nucleotides match TRBD2. The junction had 5 bases not matched to a gene; V was cut back by 1 base and J by 6 bases. In germline, CDR1 is KGHDR, CDR2 SFDVKD. This CDR3 is built from 16 residues. The DNA of the CDR3 is TGTGCCACCAGTGATTTAGGGCTAGCGGGAGTCAATGAGCAGTTCTTC. Its protein product is CATSDLGLAGVNEQFF.

Turning to this clonotype: One base away lies a much larger clone, so this may be a sequencing read error. The chain links TRBV19 to TRBJ1-1; D is possibly TRBD1 (5 bases). The CDR3 totals 13 residues. From germline, CDR1 is LNHDA and CDR2 SQIVND (reference sequence). CDR3 protein: CASSIGGSTQAFF. CDR3 nucleotide sequence: TGTGCCAGTAGTATAGGGGGGAGCACTCAAGCTTTCTTT. Full variable domain (rest looked up from reference TRBV19 and TRBJ1-1): DGGITQSPKYLFRKEGQNVTLSCEQNLNHDAMYWYRQDPGQGLRLIYYSQIVNDFQKGDIAEGYSVSREKKESFPLTVTSAQKNPTAFYLCASSIGGSTQAFFGQGTRLTVV.

This clonotype was seen many times. The gene calls are TRBV11-2 and TRBJ1-1; TRBD1 agrees at 8 bases. Looked up from germline, CDR1 is SGHAT and CDR2 is FQNNGV. Germline trimming cut 7 bases from V and 1 base from J; bases unmatched to any gene: 8. This CDR3 has 15 amino acids. The CDR3 loop is CASTHGDRRNTEAFF. The CDR3 coding sequence is TGTGCCAGCACCCATGGGGACAGGAGGAACACTGAAGCTTTCTTT.

This clonotype was detected ten times or more. The chain is built from TRBV6-5 and TRBJ2-2; no definite D call. CDR1 MNHEY and CDR2 SVGAGI come from the germline V gene. The CDR3 length is 12 residues. Trimming cost V 0 bases and J 7 bases, with 3 bases left between them. The CDR3 nucleotides are TGTGCCAGCAGTTACTCTGGCGGGGAGCTGTTTTTT. Its translation is CASSYSGGELFF.

The V and J genes are TRBV25-1 and TRBJ2-5, with 10 bases that match TRBD2. J gave up 2 bases and V 8 bases, and 5 bases lay outside the gene matches. Looked up from germline, CDR1 is MGHDK and CDR2 is SYGVNS. CDR3 length equals 14 residues. The CDR3 is CASQRAGGQETQYF. In DNA, the CDR3 is TGTGCCAGCCAAAGAGCGGGGGGGCAAGAGACCCAGTACTTC.

This clonotype was detected ten times or more. The V and J genes are TRBV20-1 and TRBJ2-3, with 9 nucleotides matching TRBD2. The CDR3 has 15 residues. Germline loops: CDR1 DFQATT, CDR2 SNEGSKA (reference sequence). Germline trimming cut 0 bases from V and 4 bases from J; bases unmatched to any gene: 5. In DNA, the CDR3 is TGCAGTGCTAGAGATATAGCGGGAGTTTCAGATACGCAGTATTTT. As protein: CSARDIAGVSDTQYF.

Many counts were recorded for this clonotype. The V call is TRBV27, the J call TRBJ2-5; D might be TRBD2 (6 bases). The CDR3 runs 15 residues. CDR1 and CDR2 from the germline V gene are MNHEY and SMNVEV (reference sequence). V shed 0 bases and J shed 7 bases, with 15 bases lying between them. The CDR3 bases are TGTGCCAGCAGTTTATCGGGACTGCTGGTCGGGACCCAGTACTTC. The encoded protein is CASSLSGLLVGTQYF.

This clonotype was observed many times. V gene TRBV5-1 combines with J gene TRBJ2-3; D call uncertain. With 5 bases removed from V and 1 base from J, the gap between germline ends came to 11 bases. Germline CDR1 reads SGHRS; CDR2 reads YFSETQ. The CDR3 runs to 14 residues. The CDR3: CASRRQEGTDTQYF. The CDR3 DNA sequence: TGCGCCAGCAGACGGCAGGAAGGCACAGATACGCAGTATTTT.

This clonotype was counted ten times or more. V usage is TRBV11-2 and J usage is TRBJ2-5; 7 bases align to TRBD1. The CDR3 loop spans 14 amino acids. V lost 5 bases to trimming and J lost 1 base; unmatched junction nucleotides: 4. In germline, CDR1 is SGHAT, CDR2 FQNNGV. This chain's CDR3 is CASSPDRSQETQYF. CDR3 nucleotide sequence: TGTGCCAGCAGCCCGGACAGGTCCCAAGAGACCCAGTACTTC.